What follows describes a single T cell receptor (beta chain). Its antigen is not identified. The sample belongs to a study of graft-versus-host responses after intestinal transplantation. On the study more broadly: Recipients were given multivisceral, liver-intestinal, or isolated intestinal transplants. The whole recipient group had anti-thymocyte globulin induction followed by tacrolimus and steroids for about three years. The study's findings and limits: Researchers found peak circulating GvH clone levels linked to early post-transplant HvG declines. Present in recipient marrow, GvH clones included some that appeared first in ileum or blood.

The method was immunoSEQ multiplex PCR; TCRdb's version includes in-frame clones alone and lacks a portion of them. Counted here are tens of thousands of clones, about 95% occurring once; the ten biggest clones make up approximately 0.2%. Trimming removed 6 bases at V and 11 bases at J, with 17 bases between. The CDR3 has 14 amino acids. Germline assignment: CDR1 MNHEY and CDR2 SMNVEV (reference sequence). The specimen was unstimulated CD8+ T cells sorted from spleen or lymph node cells, collected before transplant. The chain combines TRBV27 with TRBJ2-6; weak D call: TRBD2 (6 bases). The receptor comes from a human donor who was the organ donor for an intestinal transplant. The CDR3 is CASSWGGRDHVLTF. In DNA, the CDR3 is TGTGCCAGCAGCTGGGGAGGAAGAGATCACGTCCTGACTTTC.